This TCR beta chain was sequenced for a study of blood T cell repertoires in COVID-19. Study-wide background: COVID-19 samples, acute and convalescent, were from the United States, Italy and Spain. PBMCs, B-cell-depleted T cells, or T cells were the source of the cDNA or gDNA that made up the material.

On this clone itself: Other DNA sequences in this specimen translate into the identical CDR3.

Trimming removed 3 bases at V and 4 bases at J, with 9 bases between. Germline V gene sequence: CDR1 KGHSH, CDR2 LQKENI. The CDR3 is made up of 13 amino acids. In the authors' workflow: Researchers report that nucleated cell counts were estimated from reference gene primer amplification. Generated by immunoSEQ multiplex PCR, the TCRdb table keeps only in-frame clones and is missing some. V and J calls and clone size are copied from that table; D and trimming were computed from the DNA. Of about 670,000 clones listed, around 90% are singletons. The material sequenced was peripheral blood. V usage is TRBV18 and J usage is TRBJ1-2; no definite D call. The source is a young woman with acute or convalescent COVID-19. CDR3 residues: CASSPGQPYGYTF. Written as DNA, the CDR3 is TGTGCCAGCTCACCTGGGCAGCCCTATGGCTACACCTTC. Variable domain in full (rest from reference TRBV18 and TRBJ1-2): NAGVMQNPRHLVRRRGQEARLRCSPMKGHSHVYWYRQLPEEGLKFMVYLQKENIIDESGMPKERFSAEFPKEGPSILRIQQVVRGDSAAYFCASSPGQPYGYTFGSGTRLTVV.